This T cell receptor (beta chain) comes out of a study of blood T cell repertoires in COVID-19. In the study overall: The study drew acute and convalescent COVID-19 samples from the United States, Italy and Spain.

Looked up from germline, CDR1 is SGHRS and CDR2 is YFSETQ. The CDR3 length is 17 residues. Trimming removed 4 bases at V and 6 bases at J, with 24 bases between. As handled by the study authors: Nucleated cell number was recorded as an estimate derived from reference gene primer amplification. Data came from immunoSEQ multiplex PCR; TCRdb stores just in-frame clones and leaves some out. V and J calls and clone size are those listed in that table; D and trimming were worked out from the DNA. Altogether over 85,000 clones are present, more than 65% being singletons, with the ten largest covering around a quarter.

The chain has TRBV5-1 and TRBJ2-3, with D perhaps matching TRBD2 (6 bases). The sample taken for sequencing was peripheral blood. The origin of this receptor is a man between 60 and 75 years old with acute or convalescent COVID-19. The CDR3 nucleotides are TGCGCCAGCAGCCTCCTCTATCGGCGGGGTGCTCAGGATACGCAGTATTTT. Amino acids: CASSLLYRRGAQDTQYF. Looking up the rest from reference TRBV5-1 and TRBJ2-3 gives the full variable domain: KAGVTQTPRYLIKTRGQQVTLSCSPISGHRSVSWYQQTPGQGLQFLFEYFSETQRNKGNFPGRFSGRQFSNSRSEMNVSTLELGDSALYLCASSLLYRRGAQDTQYFGPGTRLTVL.